This T cell receptor beta chain comes out of a study of T cell repertoires in aging, cancer and after chemotherapy. Study-level points and caveats: No conclusions about immunological memory after chemotherapy can be drawn from the repertoire data. Loss of evenness, beyond lost richness, contributed to age-related TCR diversity decline in cancer patients.

With respect to this clonotype: What it recognizes is unknown.

V lost 2 bases and J 7 bases, leaving 13 bases between the germline ends. Per germline, CDR1 SGHDT and CDR2 YYEEEE. The CDR3 spans 14 residues. The template was genomic DNA from peripheral blood, not RNA. Multiplex touch-down PCR with TRB-A/B primers amplified rearranged V-D-J TRB sequences. TCRdb ran MiXCR on the multiplex PCR reads and lists one entry per CDR3 protein. Seen here are 4,000 or so distinct CDR3 sequences, roughly 23% observed once, and the top ten hold roughly 15%. Sequenced input: blood. The genes are TRBV5-6 and TRBJ1-5; no reliable D call. This clonotype was obtained from a human donor with a solid tumor. CDR3 sequence reads: CASSLSGRRQPQHF. The CDR3 bases are TGTGCCAGCAGCTTATCAGGCAGGAGGCAGCCCCAGCATTTT.